A single sample is the source of the 2 T cell receptor beta chains below, sequenced in a study of Graves' ophthalmopathy and Graves' hyperthyroidism. Amplification targeted the TCR beta CDR3 regions, with RNA transcripts as the source material. First-round RT-PCR relied on HTBI primers, and a second-round multiplex PCR came next. TCRdb re-analysed the multiplex PCR reads in MiXCR, keeping a single row per CDR3 protein. The repertoire holds some 1.1 million distinct CDR3 sequences, less than 45% seen once, with 11% in the top ten. Sequenced sample: peripheral blood or thyroid tissue (not recorded which). The receptors were gathered from an adult man with Graves' hyperthyroidism.

This clonotype came up many times. The chain couples TRBV7-2 to TRBJ2-7; TRBD2 agrees at 11 bases. CDR3 size: 14 residues. V was pared by 5 bases and J by 3 bases, with 3 bases of the junction left unmatched. The germline CDR1 and CDR2 sequences are SGHTA and FQGNSA. CDR3 coding DNA: TGTGCCAGCAGCGATAGCGGGGGGGTCTACGAGCAGTACTTC. It codes for CASSDSGGVYEQYF.

The rearrangement uses TRBV5-1 and TRBJ2-5, with D tentatively TRBD2 (5 bases). The V end lost 3 bases, the J end lost 5 bases, and 14 bases lay between the germline ends. This CDR3 has 14 amino acids. Germline V CDR1 and CDR2: SGHRS, YFSETQ. The CDR3: CASSSGAGGETQYF. CDR3 DNA sequence: TGCGCCAGCAGCTCGGGTGCAGGCGGGGAGACCCAGTACTTC.